The rows below give T cell receptor beta chains drawn from one sample of a study of shared clonotypes between healthy human individuals. Libraries were prepared by immunoSEQ multiplex PCR; TCRdb keeps only in-frame clonotypes and omits some of them. The table records roughly 95,000 clones, about half of them present only once. The sample was PBMCs. The receptor set was obtained from a woman aged 40 to 55 in good health. Some clones in this sample may be carry-over from other donors' samples. CDR3s include the opening cysteine and the closing phenylalanine or tryptophan. Fields, in order: D gene, J gene, V gene, clone size, CDR3 protein, CDR3 DNA. D genes are given only for firm matches. Where a row states a size, it is once, few, many or the class of an expanded clone; other rows omit it.

.	TRBJ1-2	TRBV6-4	.	CASSLGPAVSGYTF	TGTGCCAGCAGCCTCGGGCCCGCCGTGAGTGGCTACACCTTC
TRBD1	TRBJ2-7	TRBV20-1	.	CSAKTGIEQYF	TGCAGTGCTAAGACAGGGATCGAGCAGTACTTC
.	TRBJ2-7	TRBV29-1	.	CSVEEGSSYEQYF	TGCAGCGTTGAGGAGGGTAGCTCCTACGAGCAGTACTTC
.	TRBJ2-7	TRBV6-6	many	CASSYSNREYEQYF	TGTGCCAGCAGTTACTCGAATCGGGAGTACGAGCAGTACTTC
.	TRBJ2-4	TRBV11-2	many	CASSRLQGSSKNIQYF	TGTGCCAGCAGCCGTTTGCAGGGGTCCTCCAAAAACATTCAGTACTTC
.	TRBJ2-7	TRBV5-3	.	CASSQGEGEYAEQYF	TGTGCCAGCAGCCAAGGGGAGGGGGAATACGCCGAGCAGTACTTC
TRBD2	TRBJ2-3	TRBV9	few	CASTGTSGSTDTQYF	TGTGCCAGCACCGGGACTAGCGGGAGTACAGATACGCAGTATTTT
.	TRBJ2-1	TRBV19	many	CASSNHNEQFF	TGTGCCAGTAGTAACCACAATGAGCAGTTCTTC
TRBD1	TRBJ1-2	TRBV29-1	many	CSVGQGRNYGYTF	TGCAGCGTAGGACAGGGGCGGAACTATGGCTACACCTTC
.	TRBJ2-1	TRBV9	.	CASSVEGSVYNEQFF	TGTGCCAGCAGCGTAGAAGGAAGCGTCTACAATGAGCAGTTCTTC
.	TRBJ2-7	TRBV28	.	CASSLGAAPGYEQYF	TGTGCCAGCAGTTTAGGCGCAGCTCCGGGGTACGAGCAGTACTTC
TRBD1	TRBJ1-2	TRBV6-6	.	CASSYSAGGLGYTF	TGTGCCAGCAGTTACTCTGCAGGGGGACTTGGCTACACCTTC
.	TRBJ2-7	TRBV6-1	few	CASSWGDYEQYF	TGTGCCAGCAGTTGGGGCGACTACGAGCAGTACTTC
.	TRBJ2-3	TRBV6-4	.	CASSEVKGETDTQYF	TGTGCCAGCAGTGAAGTAAAGGGGGAGACAGATACGCAGTATTTT
.	TRBJ2-7	TRBV7-1	.	CASSLEVGLHVPYEQYF	TGTGCCAGCAGCTTAGAGGTCGGTCTTCATGTCCCCTACGAGCAGTACTTC
.	TRBJ2-7	TRBV2	.	CASSGARSYEQYF	TGTGCCAGCAGTGGGGCCAGGTCATACGAGCAGTACTTC
TRBD1	TRBJ1-2	TRBV30	many	CAWSGDRGFYGYTF	TGTGCCTGGAGTGGAGACAGGGGGTTCTATGGCTACACCTTC
TRBD2	TRBJ2-7	TRBV4-1	.	CASSQGLAGAYEQYF	TGCGCCAGCAGCCAAGGACTAGCGGGAGCCTACGAGCAGTACTTC
TRBD2	TRBJ2-5	TRBV29-1	.	CSVRGTSGTQETQYF	TGCAGCGTCCGGGGGACTAGCGGGACACAAGAGACCCAGTACTTC
TRBD1	TRBJ2-7	TRBV7-3	.	CASSSRDRAYEQYF	TGTGCCAGCAGCTCAAGAGACAGGGCCTACGAGCAGTACTTC
.	TRBJ2-1	TRBV27	many	CASSPALAVYYNEQFF	TGTGCCAGCAGTCCTGCCCTAGCTGTTTACTACAATGAGCAGTTCTTC
.	TRBJ2-1	TRBV5-1	once	CASSLRPGGEQFF	TGCGCCAGCAGCCTACGTCCCGGCGGTGAGCAGTTCTTC
.	TRBJ2-5	TRBV19	many	CASSISGGQQETQYF	TGTGCCAGTAGTATAAGCGGGGGACAGCAAGAGACCCAGTACTTC
.	TRBJ2-1	TRBV20-1	once	CSAGGNAEQFF	TGCAGTGCAGGGGGAAATGCTGAGCAGTTCTTC
.	TRBJ2-7	TRBV28	once	CASSTRTPKNEQYF	TGTGCCAGCAGTACAAGGACCCCCAAGAACGAGCAGTACTTC
.	TRBJ1-4	TRBV6-1	few	CASRGNEKLFF	TGTGCCAGCAGGGGAAATGAAAAACTGTTTTTT
TRBD1	TRBJ2-5	TRBV6-1	many	CASLTGGAETQYF	TGTGCCAGCCTCACAGGGGGCGCGGAGACCCAGTACTTC
.	TRBJ2-1	TRBV11-2	many	CASSLTGERDEQFF	TGTGCCAGCAGCTTGACGGGAGAACGCGATGAGCAGTTCTTC
.	TRBJ1-3	TRBV6-6	many	CASSLQVSGNTIYF	TGTGCCAGCAGTTTACAGGTCTCTGGAAACACCATATATTTT
.	TRBJ2-7	TRBV13	few	CASSPLAFSRSYEQYF	TGTGCCAGCAGCCCCCTGGCCTTCTCGCGCTCCTACGAGCAGTACTTC
TRBD2	TRBJ2-7	TRBV29-1	.	CSVETSGIYEQYF	TGCAGCGTTGAGACTAGCGGGATCTACGAGCAGTACTTC
TRBD1	TRBJ1-5	TRBV30	many	CAWSGPGQGRKPQHF	TGTGCCTGGAGTGGCCCGGGACAGGGAAGGAAGCCCCAGCATTTT
.	TRBJ1-5	TRBV6-4	.	CASSYSPGQPQHF	TGTGCCAGCAGTTACTCTCCAGGCCAGCCCCAGCATTTT
.	TRBJ2-6	TRBV5-6	few	CASSLGRSGANVLTF	TGTGCCAGCAGCTTGGGTCGGTCCGGGGCCAACGTCCTGACTTTC
TRBD1	TRBJ1-1	TRBV7-8	few	CASSPPVVGQVMNTEAFF	TGTGCCAGCAGCCCACCAGTAGTCGGACAGGTGATGAACACTGAAGCTTTCTTT
.	TRBJ2-4	TRBV4-2	.	CASSQELDSARVQYF	TGTGCCAGCAGCCAAGAGTTGGACTCAGCCCGGGTTCAGTACTTC
.	TRBJ1-6	TRBV6-1	.	CASTPIQGVESPLHF	TGTGCCAGCACACCAATACAGGGTGTTGAATCACCCCTCCACTTT
TRBD1	TRBJ2-1	TRBV7-9	.	CASSLVSGTGHEQFF	TGTGCCAGCAGCTTAGTCTCCGGGACAGGGCATGAGCAGTTCTTC
.	TRBJ2-1	TRBV5-1	.	CASSLGLVEYNEQFF	TGCGCCAGCAGCTTGGGACTAGTCGAATACAATGAGCAGTTCTTC
TRBD2	TRBJ2-5	TRBV6-1	few	CASRGLAGVETQYF	TGTGCCAGCAGGGGACTAGCGGGAGTGGAGACCCAGTACTTC
TRBD2	TRBJ2-7	TRBV10-3	few	CAISESSYGGSSEQYF	TGTGCCATCAGTGAGTCGAGTTATGGCGGGAGTTCCGAGCAGTACTTC
TRBD2	TRBJ2-1	TRBV27	.	CASSLGWREDNEQFF	TGTGCCAGCAGTTTAGGTTGGCGGGAGGACAATGAGCAGTTCTTC
TRBD1	TRBJ1-3	TRBV30	.	CAWGDRGAGNTIYF	TGTGCCTGGGGCGACAGGGGAGCTGGAAACACCATATATTTT
TRBD1	TRBJ2-1	TRBV7-9	.	CASSPRDSNEQFF	TGTGCCAGCAGCCCAAGGGACAGCAATGAGCAGTTCTTC
.	TRBJ1-1	TRBV30	many	CAWSVFANTEAFF	TGTGCCTGGAGTGTATTCGCGAACACTGAAGCTTTCTTT
.	TRBJ1-1	TRBV6-4	.	CASRLRDGDTEAFF	TGTGCCAGCAGGCTAAGGGATGGTGACACTGAAGCTTTCTTT
TRBD1	TRBJ1-2	TRBV6-5	.	CASSRDRDYGYTF	TGTGCCAGCAGTCGGGACAGGGACTATGGCTACACCTTC
TRBD1	TRBJ2-7	TRBV18	few	CASSTTGLFYEQYF	TGTGCCAGCTCAACGACAGGGTTATTCTACGAGCAGTACTTC
.	TRBJ2-7	TRBV5-4	.	CASSYGWEQYF	TGTGCCAGCAGCTACGGGTGGGAGCAGTACTTC
TRBD2	TRBJ2-2	TRBV5-1	.	CASSLGTSGNGGELFF	TGCGCCAGCAGCTTGGGGACTAGCGGGAACGGCGGGGAGCTGTTTTTT
.	TRBJ2-3	TRBV7-2	.	CASSPPERRTDTQYF	TGTGCCAGCAGCCCTCCAGAGCGGCGCACAGATACGCAGTATTTT
TRBD2	TRBJ2-7	TRBV11-2	.	CASSPAGKGPGYEQYF	TGTGCCAGCAGCCCAGCGGGGAAAGGGCCCGGCTACGAGCAGTACTTC